The next 29 T cell receptor beta chains were all read from a single sample in a study. MiXCR, applied by TCRdb to the RT-PCR reads, yields one record per CDR3 protein. The sample consists of 550,000 to 750,000 distinct CDR3 sequences, approximately 15% of them appearing once. Sequencing was performed on memory CD4+ T cells from blood. Receptors originate from a female donor in good health, serving as a healthy control.

The DNA of the CDR3 is TGTGCCAGCAGCATTTTCGGGGAAGCTAACTATGGCTACACCTTC. Its translation is CASSIFGEANYGYTF. The chain links TRBV7-2 to TRBJ1-2; D ambiguous. The CDR3 contains 15 residues. Germline CDR1 SGHTA, CDR2 FQGNSA. The V end lost 5 bases, the J end lost 0 bases, and 13 bases lay between the germline ends.

This clonotype appeared many times. Here the CDR3 DNA reads TGCAGTGCTCAGGACAGCCGACGGGGAAACACCATATATTTT. Translated, it gives CSAQDSRRGNTIYF. The chain carries TRBV20-1 and TRBJ1-3; weak D call: TRBD1 (6 bases). CDR1 is DFQATT and CDR2 is SNEGSKA in the germline V gene (reference sequence). V was clipped by 5 bases and J by 4 bases, with 15 bases between them. CDR3 size: 14 residues.

This clonotype was seen a few times. The rearrangement joins TRBV24-1 to TRBJ2-3; 7 bases line up with TRBD1. The CDR3 spans 16 residues. V lost 5 bases and J lost 0; bases outside the gene matches: 7. Germline V gene sequence: CDR1 KGHDR, CDR2 SFDVKD. The DNA of the CDR3 is TGTGCCACCAGTGTAGGTCTGACAGGGAGCACAGATACGCAGTATTTT. Translating it yields CATSVGLTGSTDTQYF.

This clonotype has only a few counts. The CDR3 sequence: CSASETAPYEQYF. In DNA, the CDR3 is TGCAGTGCTAGTGAAACGGCACCCTACGAGCAGTACTTC. The chain joins TRBV20-1 to TRBJ2-7; D gene unclear. The CDR3 has 13 residues. Germline CDR1 is DFQATT and CDR2 is SNEGSKA (reference sequence). Trimming took 3 bases from V and 2 from J, leaving 11 bases between them.

This clonotype was seen a handful of times. The chain recombines TRBV6-1 with TRBJ2-5, with D perhaps matching TRBD2 (6 bases). V was pared by 9 bases and J by 6 bases, with 14 bases between. Germline V lookup: CDR1 MNHNS, CDR2 SASEGT. The length of the CDR3 is 12 residues. This CDR3 reads CASRLGRQTQYF. In DNA form, the CDR3 reads TGTGCCAGTAGACTAGGTCGGCAGACCCAGTACTTC.

This clonotype was found a few times. The chain couples TRBV29-1 to TRBJ1-1; D is undetermined. This CDR3 spans 12 amino acids. The germline V and J ends were trimmed by 5 bases and 4 bases, with 11 bases remaining between them. CDR1 and CDR2 from the germline V gene are SQVTM and ANQGSEA. CDR3 protein: CSVLGPITEAFF. The CDR3 nucleotides are TGCAGCGTTCTCGGGCCCATCACTGAAGCTTTCTTT.

This clonotype turned up a few times. The rearrangement uses TRBV20-1 and TRBJ2-7; tentative D call: TRBD1 (6 bases). In germline, CDR1 is DFQATT, CDR2 SNEGSKA (reference sequence). Trimming removed 3 bases at V and 5 bases at J, with 8 bases between. CDR3 length equals 11 residues. The CDR3 region is CSASQGNEQYF. CDR3 nucleotide sequence: TGCAGTGCTAGTCAGGGGAACGAGCAGTACTTC.

This clonotype showed up many times. The V and J genes are TRBV12-3 or TRBV12-4 and TRBJ1-2, with a tentative D call TRBD1 (5 bases). The CDR3 is made up of 14 amino acids. Trimming left V 7 bases short and J 2 bases short, with 14 bases between. CDR3 in amino acids: CASTIPGTNYGYTF. For the CDR3, the DNA is TGTGCCAGCACCATACCAGGGACGAACTATGGCTACACCTTC.

In the case of this clonotype: The junction and the germline gene differ at one end; a read error may be behind it. CDR3 sequence: CASSLDGHPANEKLFF. The DNA for the CDR3 is TGCGCCAGCAGTTTGGACGGCCACCCGGCTAATGAAAAACTGTTTTTT. The genes are TRBV5-1 and TRBJ1-4; D gene ambiguous. From germline, CDR1 is SGHRS and CDR2 YFSETQ. CDR3 length equals 16 residues. Full variable domain (remainder filled in from reference TRBV5-1 and TRBJ1-4): KAGVTQTPRYLIKTRGQQVTLSCSPISGHRSVSWYQQTPGQGLQFLFEYFSETQRNKGNFPGRFSGRQFSNSRSEMNVSTLELGDSALYLCASSLDGHPANEKLFFGSGTQLSVL.

This clonotype has ten or more counts. CDR3 coding DNA: TGTGCCAGCAGTTTAACATATGGGGTTACAACTAATGAAAAACTGTTTTTT. As protein: CASSLTYGVTTNEKLFF. This sequence joins TRBV12-3 or TRBV12-4 and TRBJ1-4; D is unclear. Deletions cut 2 bases from V and 0 bases from J, with 13 bases between. The CDR3 runs 17 residues.

This clonotype was counted at least ten times. The rearrangement joins TRBV5-1 to TRBJ2-7, with D perhaps matching TRBD2 (5 bases). The CDR3 has 16 residues. V lost 4 bases, J lost 10 bases, and 27 bases lay in between. CDR1 and CDR2 from the germline V gene are SGHRS and YFSETQ. The CDR3 nucleotides read TGCGCCAGCAGCCCATTACATCCCGGGAACGAAGCGGATCAGTACTTC. Its translation is CASSPLHPGNEADQYF.

This clonotype was detected ten times or more. The chain uses TRBV12-3 or TRBV12-4 and TRBJ2-7; TRBD1 aligns across 8 bases. The CDR3 spans 14 residues. V gave up 3 bases and J gave up 5 bases; unmatched junction bases: 6. The CDR3 is CASSLRTGSNEQYF. The CDR3 DNA is TGTGCCAGCAGTTTGAGGACAGGGTCCAACGAGCAGTACTTC.

This clonotype was observed at least ten times. The chain combines TRBV4-3 with TRBJ1-2; D is unresolved. The CDR3 consists of 15 residues. V was cut by 0 bases and J by 0 bases, with 8 bases left in between. CDR1 is LGHNA and CDR2 is YSLEER in the germline V gene. Written as DNA, the CDR3 is TGCGCCAGCAGCCAAGATCCCCTAGCTAACTATGGCTACACCTTC. Protein product: CASSQDPLANYGYTF.

The rearrangement links TRBV7-6 to TRBJ1-1, with TRBD1 identical over 12 bases. J was trimmed by 5 bases and V by 5 bases; bases with no gene match: 6. CDR1 and CDR2 (germline): SGHVS, FNYEAQ. The CDR3 spans 15 residues. CDR3 amino acids: CASSPGQGAMTEAFF. The CDR3 DNA reads TGTGCCAGCAGCCCGGGACAGGGGGCGATGACTGAAGCTTTCTTT.

This clonotype was seen many times. V usage is TRBV15 and J usage is TRBJ2-7; 7 positions match TRBD1. Germline V gene sequence: CDR1 LNHNV, CDR2 YYDKDF (reference sequence). The CDR3 sequence is 14 residues long. Trimming removed 0 bases from V and 6 bases from J; junction bases left unmatched: 5. The CDR3, as DNA: TGTGCCACCAGCAGAGATTCAGCAGGGGGCGAGCAGTACTTC. Translated, it gives CATSRDSAGGEQYF.

The chain links TRBV15 to TRBJ2-1; TRBD2 might be the D (6 bases). Trimming left V 6 bases short and J 4 bases short, with 10 bases between. Germline V gives CDR1 LNHNV, CDR2 YYDKDF (reference sequence). The CDR3 spans 13 residues. This chain's CDR3 is CATSLAPYNEQFF. The CDR3 DNA is TGTGCCACCAGTCTAGCGCCGTACAATGAGCAGTTCTTC.

This clonotype was seen ten or more times. V gene TRBV6-5 combines with J gene TRBJ2-5; 11 bases map to TRBD2. The germline CDR1 and CDR2 sequences are MNHEY and SVGAGI. This CDR3 spans 14 amino acids. V lost 8 bases, J lost 5 bases, and 7 bases stayed unmatched. CDR3 region: CASGLTSGVETQYF. The CDR3, as DNA: TGTGCCAGCGGTCTGACTAGCGGGGTGGAGACCCAGTACTTC.

This clonotype appeared a few times. The V gene is TRBV6-6, the J gene TRBJ2-7; 11 bases agree with TRBD2. The germline V gene has CDR1 MNHNY and CDR2 SVGAGI (reference sequence). This CDR3 is built from 14 residues. The V gene end was trimmed by 6 bases and the J gene end by 4 bases; junction bases not matched to a gene: 5. The CDR3 is CASRSTSGRYEQYF. CDR3 DNA sequence: TGTGCCAGCAGATCTACTAGCGGGAGATACGAGCAGTACTTC.

This clonotype was seen only a few times. The V gene is TRBV15, the J gene TRBJ1-5; D is unclear. The V and J ends lost 0 bases and 2 bases respectively, with 8 bases between them. Germline loops: CDR1 LNHNV, CDR2 YYDKDF (reference sequence). This CDR3 has 15 amino acids. CDR3 nucleotides: TGTGCCACCAGCAGAGATATGGGAGGCAATCAGCCCCAGCATTTT. Its translation is CATSRDMGGNQPQHF.

This clonotype has a count of ten or more. The rearrangement joins TRBV12-3 or TRBV12-4 to TRBJ1-5; D uncertain. This CDR3 region has 14 residues. V gave up 3 bases and J gave up 7 bases, with 13 bases separating them. CDR3 in amino acids: CASSLGGSWQPQHF. Written as DNA, the CDR3 is TGTGCCAGCAGTTTGGGAGGATCGTGGCAGCCCCAGCATTTT.

This clonotype has only a few counts. The J gene is TRBJ2-1, the V gene TRBV20-1; no clear D. The V end was cut by 5 bases, the J end by 5 bases, with 16 bases between. CDR3 length: 14 residues. From germline, CDR1 is DFQATT and CDR2 SNEGSKA (reference sequence). The CDR3 here is CSAPKDQIHNEQFF. CDR3 nucleotides: TGCAGTGCTCCTAAGGACCAGATCCACAATGAGCAGTTCTTC.

A few counts support this clonotype. The chain recombines TRBV6-2 or TRBV6-3 with TRBJ2-2; D uncertain. V lost 2 bases and J lost 4, with 8 bases in between. In germline, CDR1 is MNHEY, CDR2 SVGEGT. There are 14 residues in the CDR3. The chain's CDR3 is CASSYVASTGELFF. Here the CDR3 DNA reads TGTGCCAGCAGTTACGTGGCATCCACCGGGGAGCTGTTTTTT.

V and J are TRBV6-4 and TRBJ1-5; unclear D gene. The CDR3 runs 11 residues. CDR1 and CDR2 from the germline V gene are MRHNA and SNTAGT. The ends were cut back, 11 bases at V and 7 bases at J, with 12 bases in the middle. This CDR3 reads CAGLTEQPQHF. In nucleotides, the CDR3 is TGTGCCGGACTCACGGAGCAGCCCCAGCATTTT.

The J gene is TRBJ1-4, the V gene TRBV30; perhaps TRBD1 as D (6 bases). In germline, CDR1 is GTSNPN, CDR2 SVGIG (reference sequence). This CDR3 is built from 14 residues. V was cut by 1 base and J by 8 bases, with 14 bases left in between. CDR3 sequence reads: CAWSAGTRSEKLFF. CDR3 DNA: TGTGCCTGGAGTGCCGGGACACGGAGCGAAAAACTGTTTTTT.

The sample holds a few counts of this clonotype. The rearrangement joins TRBV7-2 to TRBJ1-2, with a tentative D call TRBD1 (6 bases). V was cut by 5 bases and J by 5 bases, with 27 bases left in between. Germline CDR1 reads SGHTA; CDR2 reads FQGNSA. The CDR3 loop spans 18 amino acids. The CDR3: CASSRLPRTTGAIYGYTF. In nucleotides, the CDR3 is TGTGCCAGCAGCCGCTTACCCCGAACGACAGGAGCTATATATGGCTACACCTTC.

In this sample, this clonotype turned up many times. The chain has TRBV4-2 and TRBJ1-2; 7 bases are shared with TRBD1. Trimming took 0 bases from V and 8 from J; bases not matched to a gene: 6. Germline V gene lookup returns CDR1 LGHNA and CDR2 YNFKEQ. CDR3 length: 14 amino acids. The CDR3 sequence is CASSQEGQAGGYTF. The CDR3 coding sequence is TGTGCCAGCAGCCAAGAAGGACAGGCAGGGGGCTACACCTTC.

This clonotype occurred a few times. The rearrangement links TRBV20-1 to TRBJ2-7, with D perhaps assigned TRBD1 or TRBD2 (5 bases each). V was clipped by 7 bases and J by 2 bases, with 12 bases between them. This CDR3 comprises 12 residues. The germline CDR1 and CDR2 sequences are DFQATT and SNEGSKA (reference sequence). The CDR3 DNA reads as TGCAGTGTTAGGGACCTCGCCTACGAGCAGTACTTC. This sequence encodes CSVRDLAYEQYF.

This clonotype came up a few times. The rearrangement links TRBV4-2 to TRBJ2-3; D possibly corresponds to TRBD2 (5 bases). V gave up 0 bases and J gave up 0 bases, with 10 bases separating them. Germline V CDR1 and CDR2: LGHNA, YNFKEQ. The CDR3 covers 16 residues. The CDR3 is CASSQDEGFSTDTQYF. DNA of the CDR3: TGTGCCAGCAGCCAAGATGAGGGATTTAGCACAGATACGCAGTATTTT.

The chain is built from TRBV13 and TRBJ2-7; TRBD1 is a possible D gene (5 bases). This CDR3 region has 15 residues. Germline-derived CDR1 and CDR2 are PRHDT and FYEKMQ (reference sequence). V was cut by 0 bases and J by 2 bases, with 11 bases left in between. The CDR3 region is CASSLGQLGAYEQYF. The CDR3 nucleotides are TGTGCCAGCAGCTTAGGACAATTAGGGGCCTACGAGCAGTACTTC.